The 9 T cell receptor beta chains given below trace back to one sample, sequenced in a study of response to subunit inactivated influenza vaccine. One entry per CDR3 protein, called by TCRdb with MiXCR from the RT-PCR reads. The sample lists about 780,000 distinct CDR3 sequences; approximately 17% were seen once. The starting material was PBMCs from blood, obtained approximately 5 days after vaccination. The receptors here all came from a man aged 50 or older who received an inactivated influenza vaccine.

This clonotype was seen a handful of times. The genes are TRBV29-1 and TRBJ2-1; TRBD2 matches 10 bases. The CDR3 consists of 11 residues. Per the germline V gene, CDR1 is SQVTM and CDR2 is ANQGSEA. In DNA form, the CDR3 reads TGCAGAGCGGGAGGGATGGGTGAGCAGTTCTTC. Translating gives CRAGGMGEQFF.

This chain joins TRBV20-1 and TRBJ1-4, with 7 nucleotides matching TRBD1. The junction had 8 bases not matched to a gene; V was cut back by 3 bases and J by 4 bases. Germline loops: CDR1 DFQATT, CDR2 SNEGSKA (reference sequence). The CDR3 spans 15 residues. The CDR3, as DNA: TGCAGTGCTAGGTCGCCGGGACAGCTTAATGAAAAACTGTTTTTT. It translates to CSARSPGQLNEKLFF.

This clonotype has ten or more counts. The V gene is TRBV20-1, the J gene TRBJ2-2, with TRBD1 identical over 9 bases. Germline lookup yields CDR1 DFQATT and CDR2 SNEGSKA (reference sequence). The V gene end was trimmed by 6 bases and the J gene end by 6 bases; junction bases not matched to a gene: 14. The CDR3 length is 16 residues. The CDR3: CSARNRGLSNAGELFF. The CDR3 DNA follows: TGCAGTGCGCGTAACAGGGGGCTGTCGAATGCCGGGGAGCTGTTTTTT.

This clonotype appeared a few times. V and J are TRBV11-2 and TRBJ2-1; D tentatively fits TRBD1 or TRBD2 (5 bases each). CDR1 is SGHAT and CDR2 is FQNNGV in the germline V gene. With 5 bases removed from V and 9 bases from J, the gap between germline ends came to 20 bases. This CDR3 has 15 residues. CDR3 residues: CASSPGSGRMGEQFF. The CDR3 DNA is TGTGCCAGCAGCCCAGGGAGCGGCAGGATGGGTGAGCAGTTCTTC.

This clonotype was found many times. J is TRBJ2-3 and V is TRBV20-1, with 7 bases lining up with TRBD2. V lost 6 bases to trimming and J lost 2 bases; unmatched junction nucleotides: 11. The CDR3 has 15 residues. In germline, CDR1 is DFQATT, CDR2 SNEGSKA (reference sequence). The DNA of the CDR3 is TGCAGTGCGCCCACCGGGACTACTCACACAGATACGCAGTATTTT. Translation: CSAPTGTTHTDTQYF.

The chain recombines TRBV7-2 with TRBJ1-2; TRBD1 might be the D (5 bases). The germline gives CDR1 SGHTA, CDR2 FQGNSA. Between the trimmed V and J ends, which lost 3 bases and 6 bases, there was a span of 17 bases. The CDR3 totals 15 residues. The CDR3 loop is CASSFTSGGLNGYTF. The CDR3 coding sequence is TGTGCCAGCAGCTTCACCTCCGGGGGATTAAATGGCTACACCTTC.

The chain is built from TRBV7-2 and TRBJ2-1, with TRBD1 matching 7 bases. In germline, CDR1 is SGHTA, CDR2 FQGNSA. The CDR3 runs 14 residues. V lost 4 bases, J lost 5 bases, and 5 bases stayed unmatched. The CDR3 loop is CASSWGQRNNEQFF. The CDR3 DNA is TGTGCCAGCAGCTGGGGACAGCGGAACAATGAGCAGTTCTTC.

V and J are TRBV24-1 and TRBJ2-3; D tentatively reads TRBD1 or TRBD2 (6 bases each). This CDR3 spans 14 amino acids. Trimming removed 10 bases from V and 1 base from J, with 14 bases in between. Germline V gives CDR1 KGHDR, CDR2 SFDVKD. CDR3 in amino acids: CATEGGVGTDTQYF. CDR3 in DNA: TGTGCCACTGAGGGGGGAGTCGGCACAGATACGCAGTATTTT.

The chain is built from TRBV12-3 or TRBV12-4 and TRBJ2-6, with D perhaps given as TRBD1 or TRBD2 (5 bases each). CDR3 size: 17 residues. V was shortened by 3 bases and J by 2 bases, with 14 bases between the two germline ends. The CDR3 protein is CASSLTPLGAGANVLTF. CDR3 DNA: TGTGCCAGCAGTTTGACACCCCTGGGGGCTGGGGCCAACGTCCTGACTTTC.